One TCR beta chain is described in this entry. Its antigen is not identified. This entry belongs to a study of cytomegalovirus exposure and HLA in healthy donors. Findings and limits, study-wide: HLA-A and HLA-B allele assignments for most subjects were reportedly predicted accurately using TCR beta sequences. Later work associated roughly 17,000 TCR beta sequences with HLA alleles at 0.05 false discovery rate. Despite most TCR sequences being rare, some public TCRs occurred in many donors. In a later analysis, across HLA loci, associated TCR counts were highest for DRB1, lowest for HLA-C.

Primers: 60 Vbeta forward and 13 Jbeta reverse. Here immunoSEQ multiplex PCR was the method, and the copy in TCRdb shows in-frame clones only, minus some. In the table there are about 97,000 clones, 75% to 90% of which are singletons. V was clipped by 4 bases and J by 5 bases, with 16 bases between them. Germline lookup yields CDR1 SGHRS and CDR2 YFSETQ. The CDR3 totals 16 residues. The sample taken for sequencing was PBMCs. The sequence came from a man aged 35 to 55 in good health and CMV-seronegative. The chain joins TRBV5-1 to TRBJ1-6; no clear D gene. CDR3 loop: CASSNRPPPDNSPLHF. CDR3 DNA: TGCGCCAGCAGCAACCGCCCCCCTCCGGATAATTCACCCCTCCACTTT.